Sequencing of this T cell receptor beta chain was carried out in a study of blood T cell repertoires in COVID-19. Original data processing: Amplification of reference gene primers was used by the study to estimate nucleated cell counts. Sequencing used immunoSEQ multiplex PCR; TCRdb keeps in-frame clones, though not all of them. The DNA gave D and trimming, while V, J and clone size come from that table. This table holds 140,000 or so clones, approximately 87% found once. CDR1 and CDR2 from the germline V gene are MNHEY and SVGAGI. The CDR3 is 15 amino acids. Trimming pared 1 base from V and 1 base from J, leaving 10 bases between.

This receptor was taken from a woman between 50 and 59 years old with active or convalescent COVID-19. Source material: peripheral blood. The chain uses TRBV6-5 and TRBJ1-1, with D perhaps matching TRBD1 (5 bases). The CDR3 nucleotides are TGTGCCAGCAGTTACTTACATCAGGGGAACACTGAAGCTTTCTTT. Its translation is CASSYLHQGNTEAFF.